These T cell receptor beta chains were read from a single sample in a study of T cell repertoires in cytomegalovirus infection. For these TCRs, the target antigens are not known. TCRdb re-called the reads through MiXCR, storing one row per CDR3 protein. The table records 830,000 or so distinct CDR3 sequences, less than 35% of them present only once. Here the sequenced sample was cultured CD8+ T cells from PBMCs, taken from culture after CMV antigen stimulation. The receptors were sampled from a human donor in good health (CMV status not recorded). Some clones in this sample may be carry-over from other donors' samples. Each CDR3 is given with its conserved first and last residue. The D gene is left open where the match is weak. Rows may omit the clone size; those that give it use once, few, many or a size class.

v_gene	j_gene	d_gene	abundance	CDR3nt	CDR3aa
TRBV5-4	TRBJ1-3	NA	few	TGTGCCAGCAGCTTGGAGGTATCCTCTGGAAACACCATATATTTT	CASSLEVSSGNTIYF
TRBV10-3	TRBJ2-2	TRBD2	few	TGTGCCATCGGAGGCGGGGGTAACACCGGGGAGCTGTTTTTT	CAIGGGGNTGELFF
TRBV4-1	TRBJ2-2	NA	NA	TGCGCCAGCAGCCAGCCAACAGGGAACACCGGGGAGCTGTTTTTT	CASSQPTGNTGELFF
TRBV12-3/TRBV12-4	TRBJ1-2	TRBD1	few	TGTGCCAGCAGTAGACGACAGGGTGGCTATGGCTACACCTTC	CASSRRQGGYGYTF
TRBV9	TRBJ1-1	NA	few	TGTGCCAGCAGCGTCAGGATAGGGACTGAAGCTTTCTTT	CASSVRIGTEAFF
TRBV6-1	TRBJ2-1	NA	NA	TGTGCCAGCAGTTCCCGGGACGCCTACAATGAGCAGTTCTTC	CASSSRDAYNEQFF
TRBV3-1	TRBJ1-1	NA	NA	TGTGCCAGCAGCGACGTCGGGGGCCGTGAAGCTTTCTTT	CASSDVGGREAFF
TRBV7-9	TRBJ1-3	NA	NA	TGTGCCAGCAGTCGTGAGAATTCTGGAAACACCATATATTTT	CASSRENSGNTIYF
TRBV7-8	TRBJ2-2	NA	few	TGTGCCAGCAGGGGCCGGAGCACCGGGGAGCTGTTTTTT	CASRGRSTGELFF
TRBV20-1	TRBJ2-7	NA	NA	TGCAGTGCTCCTGGGAGTGTCTTCGAGCAGTACTTC	CSAPGSVFEQYF
TRBV6-5	TRBJ2-2	NA	few	TGTGCCAGCAGTTACGGCAGTGGGGGGGAGCTGTTTTTT	CASSYGSGGELFF
TRBV24-1	TRBJ2-2	NA	NA	TGTGCCACCAGTGACACAGGACGGGAAACGAACACCGGGGAGCTGTTTTTT	CATSDTGRETNTGELFF
TRBV28	TRBJ1-2	TRBD1	NA	TGTGCCAGCAGTAATCCTAGGGACAGGGAACTCCATGGCTACACCTTC	CASSNPRDRELHGYTF